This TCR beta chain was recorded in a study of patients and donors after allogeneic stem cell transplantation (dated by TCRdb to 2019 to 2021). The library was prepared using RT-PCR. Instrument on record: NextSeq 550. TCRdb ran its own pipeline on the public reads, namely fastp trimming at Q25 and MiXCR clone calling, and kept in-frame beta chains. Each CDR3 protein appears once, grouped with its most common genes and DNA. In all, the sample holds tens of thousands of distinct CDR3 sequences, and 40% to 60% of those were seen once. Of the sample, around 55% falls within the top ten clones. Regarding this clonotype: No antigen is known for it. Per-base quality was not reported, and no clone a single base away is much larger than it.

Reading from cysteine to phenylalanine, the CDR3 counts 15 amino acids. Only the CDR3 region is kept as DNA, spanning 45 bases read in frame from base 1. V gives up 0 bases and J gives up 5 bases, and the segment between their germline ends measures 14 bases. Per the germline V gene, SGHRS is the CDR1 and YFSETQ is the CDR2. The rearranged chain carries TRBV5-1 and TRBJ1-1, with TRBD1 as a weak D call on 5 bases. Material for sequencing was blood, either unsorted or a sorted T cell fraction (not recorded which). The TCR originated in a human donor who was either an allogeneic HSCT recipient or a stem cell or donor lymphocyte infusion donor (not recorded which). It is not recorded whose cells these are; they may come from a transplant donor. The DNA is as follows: TGCGCCAGCAGCTTGGAAAATCCGGGGCGAACTGAAGCTTTCTTT. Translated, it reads CASSLENPGRTEAFF.